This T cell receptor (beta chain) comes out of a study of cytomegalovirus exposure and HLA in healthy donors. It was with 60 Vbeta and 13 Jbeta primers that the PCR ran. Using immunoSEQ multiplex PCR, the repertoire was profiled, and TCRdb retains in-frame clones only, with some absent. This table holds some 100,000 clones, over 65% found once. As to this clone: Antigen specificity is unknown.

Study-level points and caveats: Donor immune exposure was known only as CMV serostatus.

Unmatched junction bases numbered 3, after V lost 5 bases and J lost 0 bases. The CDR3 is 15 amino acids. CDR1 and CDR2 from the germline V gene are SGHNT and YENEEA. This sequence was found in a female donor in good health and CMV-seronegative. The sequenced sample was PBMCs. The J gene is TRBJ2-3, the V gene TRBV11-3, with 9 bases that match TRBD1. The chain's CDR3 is CASSPGTGSTDTQYF. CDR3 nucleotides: TGTGCCAGCAGCCCCGGGACAGGGAGCACAGATACGCAGTATTTT.